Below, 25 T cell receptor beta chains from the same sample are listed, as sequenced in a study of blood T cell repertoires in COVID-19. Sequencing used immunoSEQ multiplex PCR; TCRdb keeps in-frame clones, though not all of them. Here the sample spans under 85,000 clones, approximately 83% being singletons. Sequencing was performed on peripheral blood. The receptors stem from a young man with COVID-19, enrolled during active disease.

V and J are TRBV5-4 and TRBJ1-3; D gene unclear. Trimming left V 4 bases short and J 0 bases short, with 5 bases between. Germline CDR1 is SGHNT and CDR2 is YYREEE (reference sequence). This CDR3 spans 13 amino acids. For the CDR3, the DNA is TGTGCCAGCAGCCCCATCTCTGGAAACACCATATATTTT. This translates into CASSPISGNTIYF.

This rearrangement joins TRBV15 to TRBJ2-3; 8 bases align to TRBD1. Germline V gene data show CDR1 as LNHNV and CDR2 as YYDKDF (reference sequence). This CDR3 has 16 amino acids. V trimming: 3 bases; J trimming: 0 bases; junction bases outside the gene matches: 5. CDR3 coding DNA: TGTGCCACCAGCAGTGACAGGGGACTGAGCACAGATACGCAGTATTTT. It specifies CATSSDRGLSTDTQYF.

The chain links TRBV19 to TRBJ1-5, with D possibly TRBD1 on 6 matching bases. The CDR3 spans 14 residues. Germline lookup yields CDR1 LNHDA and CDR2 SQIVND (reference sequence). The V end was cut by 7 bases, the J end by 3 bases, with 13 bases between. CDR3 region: CASNRELFNQPQHF. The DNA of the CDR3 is TGTGCCAGTAACAGGGAGCTCTTCAATCAGCCCCAGCATTTT.

This CDR3 is CASSPLRSQGGELFF. CDR3 DNA: TGTGCCAGCAGCCCCCTAAGAAGCCAGGGCGGGGAGCTGTTTTTT. This sequence joins TRBV9 and TRBJ2-2; possible D gene TRBD1, 5 bases. CDR3 length equals 15 residues. CDR1 is SGDLS and CDR2 is YYNGEE in the germline V gene. Trimming took 4 bases from V and 7 from J, leaving 17 bases between them.

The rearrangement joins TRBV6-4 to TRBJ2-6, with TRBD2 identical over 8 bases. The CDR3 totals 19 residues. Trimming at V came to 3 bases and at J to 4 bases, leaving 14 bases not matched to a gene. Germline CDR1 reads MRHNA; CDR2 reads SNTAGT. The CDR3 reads CASSESGGATLDGANVLTF. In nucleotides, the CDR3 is TGTGCCAGCAGTGAATCCGGGGGGGCGACACTGGACGGGGCCAACGTCCTGACTTTC.

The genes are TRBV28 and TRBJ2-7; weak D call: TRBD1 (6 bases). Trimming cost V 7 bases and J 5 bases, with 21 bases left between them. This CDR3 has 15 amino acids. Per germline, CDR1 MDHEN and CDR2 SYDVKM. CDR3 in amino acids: CASTVSRGRPHEQYF. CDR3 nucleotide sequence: TGTGCCAGCACCGTAAGTAGGGGGAGACCCCACGAGCAGTACTTC.

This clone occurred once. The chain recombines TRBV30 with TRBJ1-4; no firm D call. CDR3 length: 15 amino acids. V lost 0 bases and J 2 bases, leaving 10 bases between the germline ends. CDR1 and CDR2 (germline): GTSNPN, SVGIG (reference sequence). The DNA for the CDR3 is TGTGCCTGGAGTGTACCCGCGGGGACTAATGAAAAACTGTTTTTT. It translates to CAWSVPAGTNEKLFF.

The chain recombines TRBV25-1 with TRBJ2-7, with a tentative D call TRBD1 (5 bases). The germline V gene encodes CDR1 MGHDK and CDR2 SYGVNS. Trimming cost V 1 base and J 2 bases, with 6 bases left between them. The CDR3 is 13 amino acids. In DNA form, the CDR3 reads TGTGCCAGCAGTGAATCGACAGCCTACGAGCAGTACTTC. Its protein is CASSESTAYEQYF.

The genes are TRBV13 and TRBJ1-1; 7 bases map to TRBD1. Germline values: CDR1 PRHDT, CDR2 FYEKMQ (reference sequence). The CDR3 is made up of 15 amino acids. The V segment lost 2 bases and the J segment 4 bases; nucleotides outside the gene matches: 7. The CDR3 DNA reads TGTGCCAGCAGCTTATTGCAGGGGGGTATCACTGAAGCTTTCTTT. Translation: CASSLLQGGITEAFF.

CDR3 coding DNA: TGTGCCAGTAGCGTCTCCGGGACAGGGAGTGAAAAACTGTTTTTT. Its translation is CASSVSGTGSEKLFF. The chain joins TRBV19 to TRBJ1-4, with 9 positions matching TRBD1. The CDR3 consists of 15 residues. Germline V CDR1 and CDR2: LNHDA, SQIVND (reference sequence). V lost 6 bases to trimming and J lost 7 bases; unmatched junction nucleotides: 9.

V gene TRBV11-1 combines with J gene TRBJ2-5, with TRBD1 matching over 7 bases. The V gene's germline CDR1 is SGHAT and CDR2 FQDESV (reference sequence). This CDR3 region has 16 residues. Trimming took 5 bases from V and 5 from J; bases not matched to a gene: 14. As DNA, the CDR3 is TGTGCCAGCAGCGCCGAACCGGGACAGAGCTATGAGACCCAGTACTTC. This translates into CASSAEPGQSYETQYF.

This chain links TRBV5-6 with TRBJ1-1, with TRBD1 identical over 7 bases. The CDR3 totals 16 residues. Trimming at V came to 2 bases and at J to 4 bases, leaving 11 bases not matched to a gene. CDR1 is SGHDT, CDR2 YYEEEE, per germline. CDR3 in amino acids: CASSFDPNRGSTEAFF. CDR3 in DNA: TGTGCCAGCAGCTTCGATCCAAACAGGGGCAGCACTGAAGCTTTCTTT.

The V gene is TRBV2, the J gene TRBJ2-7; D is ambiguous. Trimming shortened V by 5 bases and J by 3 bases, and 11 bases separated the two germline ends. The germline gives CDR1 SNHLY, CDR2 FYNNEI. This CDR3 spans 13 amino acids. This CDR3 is CASSRSRNYEQYF. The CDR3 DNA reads TGTGCCAGCAGTCGTAGCAGAAACTACGAGCAGTACTTC.

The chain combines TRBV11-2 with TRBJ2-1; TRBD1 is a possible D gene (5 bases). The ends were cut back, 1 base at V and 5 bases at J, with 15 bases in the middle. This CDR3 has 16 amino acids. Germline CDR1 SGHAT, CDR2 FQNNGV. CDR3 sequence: CASSLATGPQDNEQFF. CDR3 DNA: TGTGCCAGCAGCTTAGCTACAGGACCCCAGGACAATGAGCAGTTCTTC.

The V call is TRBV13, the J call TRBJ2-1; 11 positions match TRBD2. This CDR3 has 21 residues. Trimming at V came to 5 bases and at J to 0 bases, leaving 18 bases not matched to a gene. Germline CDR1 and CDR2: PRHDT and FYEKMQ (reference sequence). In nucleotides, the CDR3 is TGTGCCAGCAGCCCCGGTGAACCGGGACTAGCGGATCCTTACTCCTACAATGAGCAGTTCTTC. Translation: CASSPGEPGLADPYSYNEQFF.

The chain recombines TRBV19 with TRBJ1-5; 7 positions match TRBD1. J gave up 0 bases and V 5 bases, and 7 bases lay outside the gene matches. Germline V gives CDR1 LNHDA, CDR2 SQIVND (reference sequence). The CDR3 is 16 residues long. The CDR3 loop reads CASSAKTGYSNQPQHF. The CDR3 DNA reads TGTGCCAGTAGTGCCAAGACAGGGTATAGCAATCAGCCCCAGCATTTT.

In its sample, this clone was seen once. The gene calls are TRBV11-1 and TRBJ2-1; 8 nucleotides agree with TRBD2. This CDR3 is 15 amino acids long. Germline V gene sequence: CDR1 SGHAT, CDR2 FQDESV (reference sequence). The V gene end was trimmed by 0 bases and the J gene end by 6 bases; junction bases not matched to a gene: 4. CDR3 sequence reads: CASSLAQSGSNEQFF. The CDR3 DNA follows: TGTGCCAGCAGCTTAGCGCAGAGCGGGAGCAATGAGCAGTTCTTC.

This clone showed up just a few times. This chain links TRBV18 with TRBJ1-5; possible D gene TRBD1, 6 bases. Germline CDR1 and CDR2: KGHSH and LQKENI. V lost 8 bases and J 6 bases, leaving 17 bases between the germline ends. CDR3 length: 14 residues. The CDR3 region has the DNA TGTGCCAGCCGCCGGGCAGGGGAGGGTCAGCCCCAGCATTTT. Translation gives CASRRAGEGQPQHF.

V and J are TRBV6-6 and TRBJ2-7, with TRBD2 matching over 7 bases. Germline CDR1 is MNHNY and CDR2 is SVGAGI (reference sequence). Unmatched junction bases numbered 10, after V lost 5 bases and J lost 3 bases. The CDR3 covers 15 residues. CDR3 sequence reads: CASSRARLADYEQYF. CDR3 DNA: TGTGCCAGCAGTAGAGCCCGACTAGCCGACTACGAGCAGTACTTC.

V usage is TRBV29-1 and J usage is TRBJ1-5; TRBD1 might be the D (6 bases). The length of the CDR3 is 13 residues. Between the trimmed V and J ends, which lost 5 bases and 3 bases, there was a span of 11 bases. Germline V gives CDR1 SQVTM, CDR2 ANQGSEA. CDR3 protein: CSVFTGLNQPQHF. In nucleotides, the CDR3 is TGCAGCGTTTTTACAGGGCTCAATCAGCCCCAGCATTTT.

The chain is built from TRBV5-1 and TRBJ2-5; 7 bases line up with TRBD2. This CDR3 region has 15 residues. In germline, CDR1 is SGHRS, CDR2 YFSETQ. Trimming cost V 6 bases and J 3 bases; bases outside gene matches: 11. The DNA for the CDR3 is TGCGCCAGCACCTCGGGGGGACTTTCTGAAGAGACCCAGTACTTC. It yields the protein CASTSGGLSEETQYF.

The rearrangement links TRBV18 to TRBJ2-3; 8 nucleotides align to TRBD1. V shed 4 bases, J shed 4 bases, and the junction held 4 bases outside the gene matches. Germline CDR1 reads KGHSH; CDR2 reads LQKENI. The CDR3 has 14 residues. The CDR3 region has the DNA TGTGCCAGCTCACGTGGACAGGGTCCAGATACGCAGTATTTT. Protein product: CASSRGQGPDTQYF.

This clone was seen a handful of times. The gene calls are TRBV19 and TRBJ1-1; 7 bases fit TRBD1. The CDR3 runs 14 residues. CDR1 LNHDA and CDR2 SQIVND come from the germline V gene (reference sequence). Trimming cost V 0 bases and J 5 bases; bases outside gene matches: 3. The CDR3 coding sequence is TGTGCCAGTAGTATAGAAGGGGGCTCGACTGAAGCTTTCTTT. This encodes CASSIEGGSTEAFF.

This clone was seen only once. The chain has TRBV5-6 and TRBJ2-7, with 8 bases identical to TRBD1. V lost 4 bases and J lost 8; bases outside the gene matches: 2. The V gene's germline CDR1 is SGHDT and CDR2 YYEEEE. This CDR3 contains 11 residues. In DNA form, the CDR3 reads TGTGCCAGCAGCCGGACAGGGCAGCAGTACTTC. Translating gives CASSRTGQQYF.

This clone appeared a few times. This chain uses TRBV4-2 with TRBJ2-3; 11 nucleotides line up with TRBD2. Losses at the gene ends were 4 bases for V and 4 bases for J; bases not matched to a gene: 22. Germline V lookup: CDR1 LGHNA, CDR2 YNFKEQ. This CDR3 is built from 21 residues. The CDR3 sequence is CASSREWGSDSTSGSADTQYF. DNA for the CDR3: TGTGCCAGCAGCCGAGAATGGGGATCCGATTCTACTAGCGGGAGCGCAGATACGCAGTATTTT.